This T cell receptor beta chain was sequenced in a study of T cells in Graves' hyperthyroidism and ophthalmopathy (dated by TCRdb to about 2019). Turning to the overall study: Peripheral blood was collected at initial diagnosis, before any treatment. TCR Vbeta CDR3 sequencing of around 130 peripheral blood samples (under 45 ophthalmopathy, 75 to 85 hyperthyroidism and roughly 17 progressor patients) is reported in the paper. An independent validation cohort of about 19 hyperthyroidism patients and 17 patients who later progressed to ophthalmopathy tested prospective prediction of ophthalmopathy. TCR V-J signatures able to tell the groups apart were searched for in a discovery cohort of approximately 95 patients, of whom more than 40 had Graves' ophthalmopathy and some 60 had stable Graves' hyperthyroidism. After blood sampling, hyperthyroidism patients were treated with methimazole at a starting dose of 30 mg daily, and ophthalmopathy patients were treated with high-dose intravenous methylprednisolone. The 75 to 100 discovery patients were divided at random into training and test sets in a 7:3 ratio. The study also compared thyroid tissue and blood T-cell repertoires from five or six Graves' hyperthyroidism patients.

Amplification of TCR beta CDR3 regions was carried out from RNA transcripts. The first round of RT-PCR for the TCR CDR3 was performed with the HTBI primer set and the Qiagen OneStep RT-PCR kit. Libraries were constructed in a second round of multiplex PCR, after which size selection and purification were carried out. Libraries were sequenced paired-end with 100 bp reads on an Illumina HiSeq2000. On the study's bioinformatics: SOAPnuke was used to process the raw data, with reads discarded if the reads contained adapters or uncalled bases, had a mean Phred below 15, or lacked an exact constant-primer or identifier match. High-quality paired reads were merged with COPE v1.2.5, and unique nucleotide sequences were defined as clonotypes. Clonotypes were aligned to IMGT TRBV, TRBD and TRBJ reference segments using MiTCR v1.1. The analysis was restricted to V-J combinations with a frequency above 0.0001, which together covered just over 98% of the repertoires. The TCS score was defined as F50 (clonal expansion) divided by E x V (chaos), with BLOSUM62-based TCRdist calculated between CDR3 peptides within each V-J. Welch's t-statistics and random forest reduced around 520 V-J features to 13, which were used in a naive Bayes classifier (R e1071). TCRdb passed the public sequencing reads through fastp at Q25 and MiXCR, retaining productive beta sequences. Each record represents a unique CDR3 protein, reported with the most common genes and DNA among its rows. TCRdb, rather than the study authors, made the V and J calls. A total of about 620,000 distinct CDR3 sequences appear in this sample, about 17% of them only once. In total, the top ten clones hold less than 4.5% of the sample.

V lost 1 base and J lost 1 base; the stretch between them is 12 bases long. The CDR3 contains 16 residues, cysteine and phenylalanine counted. Left in the record is the CDR3 DNA by itself, 48 bases read in frame from the first base. Per the germline V gene, MDHEN is the CDR1 and SYDVKM is the CDR2. A patient counted as having stable Graves' hyperthyroidism if no progression to ophthalmopathy occurred over 18 months of follow-up. Hyperthyroidism patients were newly diagnosed, with disease duration under 2 months, and aged 18 to 65 years. Patients with uncontrolled infections, other autoimmune diseases, pregnancy or lactation were excluded. Diagnoses relied on clinical symptoms, serum thyroxine and TRAb, thyroid ultrasound and orbital computed tomography. Ficoll-Paque density gradient centrifugation was used to isolate PBMCs from approximately 10 ml of fresh peripheral blood. Trizol reagent was used to extract total RNA, and RNA quality was then checked on an Agilent 2100 Bioanalyzer.

This clonotype was recorded many times. Its antigen remains unidentified. No base quality information exists; no much larger clone differs at one position. Results and caveats for the whole study, not just this receptor: In cross-validation, a model built on a 13 V-J signature told ophthalmopathy apart from stable hyperthyroidism with under 90% sensitivity and about 81% specificity, and in testing the same model reached 80%/75%. Blood samples also contained most of the expanded thyroid clonotypes (frequency above 0.001), which suggests that blood repertoires may reflect thyroid immune responses. In validation, the model predicted progression to ophthalmopathy with 55% to 71% sensitivity and about 73% specificity, a median of approximately 6.5 months before onset. Sample size was not statistically predetermined, and blinding of investigators to group allocation was not performed.

The chain is assembled from TRBV28 and TRBJ2-3, and perhaps TRBD1 as D gene, on 6 matching bases. The TCR sequence derives from a woman between 25 and 40 years old with Graves' hyperthyroidism. Material for sequencing was blood. The sequenced DNA is TGTGCCAGCAGTTTATTGGGGGCCAAAGGCACAGATACGCAGTATTTT. Its translation reads: CASSLLGAKGTDTQYF.